This TCR beta chain was sequenced in a study of T cell responses to AZD1222 COVID-19 vaccine. CDR1 and CDR2 from the germline V gene are ENHRY and SYGVKD. V was cut by 5 bases and J by 2 bases, with 13 bases left in between. CDR3 length: 14 residues. Only in-frame clones appear in the TCRdb table, and some are missing; sequencing was by immunoSEQ multiplex PCR. The sample shows 55,000 to 70,000 clones, roughly 90% of them seen only once. This clonotype was obtained from an adult in good health. The chain carries TRBV10-3 and TRBJ2-7, with D possibly being TRBD1 (6 bases). The sequences come from peripheral blood, collected on day 0 of AZD1222 vaccination. The CDR3 sequence: CAISRQGDTYEQYF. In nucleotides, the CDR3 is TGTGCCATCAGTCGGCAAGGGGACACCTACGAGCAGTACTTC.